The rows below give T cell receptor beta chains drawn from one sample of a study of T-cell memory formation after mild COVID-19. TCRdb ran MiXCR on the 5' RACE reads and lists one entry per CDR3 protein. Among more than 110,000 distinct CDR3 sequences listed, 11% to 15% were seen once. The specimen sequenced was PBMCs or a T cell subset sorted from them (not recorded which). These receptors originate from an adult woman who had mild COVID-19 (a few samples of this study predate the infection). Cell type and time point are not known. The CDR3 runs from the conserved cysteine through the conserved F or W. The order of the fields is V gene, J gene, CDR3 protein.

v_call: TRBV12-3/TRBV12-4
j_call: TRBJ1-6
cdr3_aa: CASGSGVSPLHF

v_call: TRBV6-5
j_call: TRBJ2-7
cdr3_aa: CASSYLSSGTYEQYF

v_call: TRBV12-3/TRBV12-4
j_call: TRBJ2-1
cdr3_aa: CASSYGQELYNEQFF

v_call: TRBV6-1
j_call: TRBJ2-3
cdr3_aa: CASSEADRTVTDTQYF

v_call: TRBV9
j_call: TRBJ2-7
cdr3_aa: CASSVAINPSGTDEQYF

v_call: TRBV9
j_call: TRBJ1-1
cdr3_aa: CASSVDQANTEAFF

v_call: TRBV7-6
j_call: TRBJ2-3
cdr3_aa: CASSFSSRHTDTQYF

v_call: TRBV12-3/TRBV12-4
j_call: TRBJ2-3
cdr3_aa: CASSLGVPDTQYF

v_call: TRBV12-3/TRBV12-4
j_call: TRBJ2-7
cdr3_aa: CASSLGRYEQYF

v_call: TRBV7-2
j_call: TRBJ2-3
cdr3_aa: CASSLKRRTDTQYF

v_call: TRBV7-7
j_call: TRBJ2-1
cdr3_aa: CASSPPGFYNEQFF

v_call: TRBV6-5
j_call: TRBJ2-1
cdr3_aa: CASSPMGSYNEQFF

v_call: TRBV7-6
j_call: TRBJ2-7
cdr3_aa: CASSLGQDDYEQYF

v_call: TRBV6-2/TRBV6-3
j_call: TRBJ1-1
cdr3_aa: CASSRLGPGDTEAFF

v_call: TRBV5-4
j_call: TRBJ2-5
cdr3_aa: CASSFEAQETQYF

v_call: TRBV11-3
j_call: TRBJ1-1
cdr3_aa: CASSPPVSLNTEAFF

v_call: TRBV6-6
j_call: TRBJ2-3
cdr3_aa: CASSYSNGADTQYF

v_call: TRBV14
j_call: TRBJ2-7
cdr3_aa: CASSQGGSTFYEQYF

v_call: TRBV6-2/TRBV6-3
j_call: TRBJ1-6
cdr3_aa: CASSLQGAYSPLHF

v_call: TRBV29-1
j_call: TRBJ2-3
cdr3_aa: CSVEGGLDTIDTQYF

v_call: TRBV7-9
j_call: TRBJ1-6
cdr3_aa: CASSTTVIHNSPLHF

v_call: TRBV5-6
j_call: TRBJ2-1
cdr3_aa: CASSPREGWDNEQFF

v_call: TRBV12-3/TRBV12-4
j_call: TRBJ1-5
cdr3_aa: CASSSTGSNQPQNF

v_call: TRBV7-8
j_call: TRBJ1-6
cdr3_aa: CASSPNNSPLHF

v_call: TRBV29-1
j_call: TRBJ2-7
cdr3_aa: CSALRGVGYEQYF

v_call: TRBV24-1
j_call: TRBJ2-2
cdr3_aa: CATTPGTNTGELFF

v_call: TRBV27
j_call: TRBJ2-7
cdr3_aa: CASSFGQGARGSYEQYF

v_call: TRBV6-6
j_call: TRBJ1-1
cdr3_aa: CASSSMGMGTEAFF

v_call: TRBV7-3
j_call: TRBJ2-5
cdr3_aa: CASSLTGTGDEETQYF

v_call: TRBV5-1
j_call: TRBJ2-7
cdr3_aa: CASSMNGVHEQYF

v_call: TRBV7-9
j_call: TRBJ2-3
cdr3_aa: CASSLFWDVSTDTQYF

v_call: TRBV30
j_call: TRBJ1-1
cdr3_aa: CASRVGATEAFF

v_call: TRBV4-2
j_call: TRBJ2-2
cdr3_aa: CASSQEGDPSTGELFF

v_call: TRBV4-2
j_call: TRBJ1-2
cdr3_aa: CASSSLENYGYTF

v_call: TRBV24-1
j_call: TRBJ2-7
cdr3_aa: CATSGGQTPYEQYF

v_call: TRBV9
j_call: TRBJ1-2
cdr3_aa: CASSTPVGQSFYGYTF

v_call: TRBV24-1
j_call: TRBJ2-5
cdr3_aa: CATSDLRGMEETQYF

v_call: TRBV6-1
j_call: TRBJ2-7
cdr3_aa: CASSWTGEYEQYF

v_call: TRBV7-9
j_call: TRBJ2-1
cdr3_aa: CASSFPSGRMRLF

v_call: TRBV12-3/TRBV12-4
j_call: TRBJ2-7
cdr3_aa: CASSLASGYFYEQYF

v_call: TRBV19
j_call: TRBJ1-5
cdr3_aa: CASSPQATPRERTQHF

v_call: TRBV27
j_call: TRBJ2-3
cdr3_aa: CASSPLALGGDTQYF

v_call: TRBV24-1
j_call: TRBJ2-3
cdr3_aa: CATSDLTSGSTDTQYF

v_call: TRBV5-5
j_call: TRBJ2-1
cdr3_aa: CASSPVAGDNPYNEQFF

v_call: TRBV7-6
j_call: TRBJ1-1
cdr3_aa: CASSLEMMGGTEAFF

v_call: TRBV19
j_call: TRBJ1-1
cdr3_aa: CAGGGWGTEAFF

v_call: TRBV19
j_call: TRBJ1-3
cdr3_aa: CASRAGGSPHQYF

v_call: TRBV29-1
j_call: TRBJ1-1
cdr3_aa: CSVTDGMNTEAFF

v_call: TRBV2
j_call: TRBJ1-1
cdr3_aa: CASTGWGRDTEAFF

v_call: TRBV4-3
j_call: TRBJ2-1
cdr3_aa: CASSQESGTRRYNEQFF

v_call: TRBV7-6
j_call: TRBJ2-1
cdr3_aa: CASSRDLGNEQFF

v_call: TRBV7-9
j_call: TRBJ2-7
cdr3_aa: CASSPPLGGAYEQYF

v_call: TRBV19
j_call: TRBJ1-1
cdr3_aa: CASSMWAANTEAFF

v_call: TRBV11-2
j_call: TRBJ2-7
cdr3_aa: CASSFSDSRHYEQYF

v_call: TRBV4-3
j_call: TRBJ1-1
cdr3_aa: CASSQEGGRWNTEAFF